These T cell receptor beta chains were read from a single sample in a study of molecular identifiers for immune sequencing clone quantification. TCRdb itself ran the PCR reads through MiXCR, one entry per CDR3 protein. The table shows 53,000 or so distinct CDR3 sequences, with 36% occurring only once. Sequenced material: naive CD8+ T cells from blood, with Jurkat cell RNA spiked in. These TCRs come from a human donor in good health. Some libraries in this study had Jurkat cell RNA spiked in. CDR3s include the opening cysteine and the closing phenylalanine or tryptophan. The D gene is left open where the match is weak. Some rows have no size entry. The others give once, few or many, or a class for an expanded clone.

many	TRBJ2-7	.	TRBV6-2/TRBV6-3	CASSYERRYEQYF	TGTGCCAGCAGTTACGAGCGGAGGTACGAGCAGTACTTC
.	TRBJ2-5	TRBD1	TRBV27	CASSSTGAQETQYF	TGTGCCAGCAGTTCAACAGGGGCCCAAGAGACCCAGTACTTC
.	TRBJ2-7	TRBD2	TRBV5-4	CASSPGLAGPYEQYF	TGTGCCAGCAGCCCGGGACTAGCGGGACCCTACGAGCAGTACTTC
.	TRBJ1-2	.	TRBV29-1	CSVEDINYGYTF	TGCAGCGTTGAAGATATAAACTATGGCTACACCTTC
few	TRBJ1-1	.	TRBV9	CASSRGWGSGDQAFF	TGTGCCAGCAGCCGAGGTTGGGGGTCAGGGGATCAAGCTTTCTTT
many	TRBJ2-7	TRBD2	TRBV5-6	CASSWTRGYEQYF	TGTGCCAGCAGCTGGACTAGGGGATACGAGCAGTACTTC
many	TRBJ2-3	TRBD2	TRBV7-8	CASSLVTSGRALEDTQYF	TGTGCCAGCAGCTTAGTCACTAGCGGGAGGGCCCTCGAGGATACGCAGTATTTT
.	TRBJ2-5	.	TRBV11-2	CASSLGPRHQETQNF	TGTGCCAGCAGCTTAGGACCCCGACACCAAGAGACCCAGAACTTC
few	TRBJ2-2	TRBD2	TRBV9	CASSWGLAGETTGELFF	TGTGCCAGCAGCTGGGGACTAGCGGGAGAGACTACCGGGGAGCTGTTTTTT
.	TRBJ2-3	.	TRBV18	CASSPTGGTDTQYF	TGTGCCAGCTCACCAACGGGGGGCACAGATACGCAGTATTTT
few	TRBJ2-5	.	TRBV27	CASRTGGETQYF	TGTGCCAGCAGGACTGGGGGGGAGACCCAGTACTTC